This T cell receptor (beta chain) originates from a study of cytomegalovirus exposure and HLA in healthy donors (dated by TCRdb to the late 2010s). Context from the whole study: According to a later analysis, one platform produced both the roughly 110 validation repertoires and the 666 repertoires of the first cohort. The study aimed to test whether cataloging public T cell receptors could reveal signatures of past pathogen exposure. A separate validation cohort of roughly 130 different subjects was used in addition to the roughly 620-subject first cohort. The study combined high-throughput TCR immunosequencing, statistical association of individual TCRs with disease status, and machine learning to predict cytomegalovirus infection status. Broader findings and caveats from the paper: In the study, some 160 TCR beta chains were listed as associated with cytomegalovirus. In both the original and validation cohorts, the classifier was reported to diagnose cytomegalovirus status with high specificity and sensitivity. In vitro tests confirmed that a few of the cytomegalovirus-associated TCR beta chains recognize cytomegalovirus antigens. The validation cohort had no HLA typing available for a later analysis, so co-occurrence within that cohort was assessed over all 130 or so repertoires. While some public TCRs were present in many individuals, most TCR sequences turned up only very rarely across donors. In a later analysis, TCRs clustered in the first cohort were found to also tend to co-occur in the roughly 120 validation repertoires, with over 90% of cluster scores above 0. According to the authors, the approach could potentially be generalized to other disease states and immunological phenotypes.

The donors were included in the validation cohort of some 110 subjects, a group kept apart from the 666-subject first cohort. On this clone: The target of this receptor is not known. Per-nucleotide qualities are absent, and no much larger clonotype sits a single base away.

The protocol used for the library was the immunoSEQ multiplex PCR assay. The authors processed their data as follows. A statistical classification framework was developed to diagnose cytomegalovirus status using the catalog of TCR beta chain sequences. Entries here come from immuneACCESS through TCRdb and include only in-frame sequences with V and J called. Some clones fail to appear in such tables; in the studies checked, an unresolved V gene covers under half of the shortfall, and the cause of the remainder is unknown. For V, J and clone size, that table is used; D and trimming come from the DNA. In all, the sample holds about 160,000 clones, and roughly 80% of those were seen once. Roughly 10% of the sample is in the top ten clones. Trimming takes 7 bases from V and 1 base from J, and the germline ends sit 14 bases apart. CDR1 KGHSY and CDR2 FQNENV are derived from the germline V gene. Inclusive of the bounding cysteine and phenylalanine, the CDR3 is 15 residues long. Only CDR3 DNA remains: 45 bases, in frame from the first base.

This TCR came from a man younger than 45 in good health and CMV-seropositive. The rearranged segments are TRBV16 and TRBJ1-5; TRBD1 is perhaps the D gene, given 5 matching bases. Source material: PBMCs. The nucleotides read TGTGCCAGCAACCGGAGGGGTTCCAGCAATCAGCCCCAGCATTTT. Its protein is CASNRRGSSNQPQHF. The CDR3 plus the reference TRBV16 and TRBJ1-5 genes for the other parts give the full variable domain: GEEVAQTPKHLVRGEGQKAKLYCAPIKGHSYVFWYQQVLKNEFKFLISFQNENVFDETGMPKERFSAKCLPNSPCSLEIQATKLEDSAVYFCASNRRGSSNQPQHFGDGTRLSIL.